This is a list of T cell receptor beta chains from one sample in a study of blood T cell repertoires in COVID-19. The table came from immunoSEQ multiplex PCR; TCRdb's copy has only in-frame clones and leaves some out. The table lists around 200,000 clones, 70% to 90% of them singletons. The sample comprised PBMCs or T cells enriched from blood (not recorded which). The receptor set was obtained from a woman between 35 and 50 years old with acute COVID-19. Both conserved end residues are part of each CDR3. Each record gives: D gene, J gene, V gene, clone size, CDR3 DNA, CDR3 protein. A D gene is named only where the DNA matches it firmly. Expanded clones are given a class, and other clones once, few, many or no size at all.

TRBD1,TRBJ1-1,TRBV6-1,.,TGTGCCAGCAGTGAACGATGGGACAGGGGGCTTGGAGCTTTCTTT,CASSERWDRGLGAFF
.,TRBJ1-2,TRBV21-1,.,TGTGCCAGCAGCAAAGATCAGGGAGGCTATGGCTACACCTTC,CASSKDQGGYGYTF
.,TRBJ2-3,TRBV3-1/TRBV3-2,.,TGTGCCAGCAGCCAGGGGGGAGACTCGGACGGAGATACGCAGTATTTT,CASSQGGDSDGDTQYF
TRBD1,TRBJ2-4,TRBV6-5,.,TGTGCCAGCAGGGGACAGGGGGAAAACATTCAGTACTTC,CASRGQGENIQYF
TRBD2,TRBJ2-1,TRBV19,.,TGTGCCAGTAGGACGACTAGCGGGGGGTACAATGAGCAGTTCTTC,CASRTTSGGYNEQFF
TRBD1,TRBJ1-4,TRBV5-4,few,TGTGCCAGCAGCTCCTTGACAGGGGGCTTATCTAATGAAAAACTGTTTTTT,CASSSLTGGLSNEKLFF
.,TRBJ2-7,TRBV6-2/TRBV6-3,.,TGTGCCAGCAGTTACACGGGAGTAGACGAGCAGTACTTC,CASSYTGVDEQYF
.,TRBJ2-7,TRBV28,.,TGTGCCAGCAGTTTGCGGAGGGGGCGCGGTTACGAGCAGTACTTC,CASSLRRGRGYEQYF
TRBD1,TRBJ2-1,TRBV27,.,TGTGCCAGCAGGAAGATAGCCGGGACAGGGGGTTACAATGAGCAGTTCTTC,CASRKIAGTGGYNEQFF
.,TRBJ2-2,TRBV11-1,.,TGTGCCAGCAGCTTAACCCTAACCGGGGAGCTGTTTTTT,CASSLTLTGELFF
.,TRBJ2-7,TRBV27,.,TGTGCCAGCAACCAGGGCTACGAGCAGTACTTC,CASNQGYEQYF
.,TRBJ1-5,TRBV4-2,few,TGTGCCAGCAGCCAAGCACACACCAATCAGCCCCAGCATTTT,CASSQAHTNQPQHF
TRBD1,TRBJ2-7,TRBV30,.,TGTGCCTGGAGTACAGGGGTGGCCTACGAGCAGTACTTC,CAWSTGVAYEQYF
TRBD1,TRBJ1-2,TRBV15,.,TGTGCCACCAGCAGAGACCGACAGGGGACCTATGGCTACACCTTC,CATSRDRQGTYGYTF
TRBD1,TRBJ1-1,TRBV25-1,.,TGTGCCAGCAGTTCCCGGACAGGGGCCCAGAACACTGAAGCTTTCTTT,CASSSRTGAQNTEAFF
.,TRBJ2-7,TRBV6-5,few,TGTGCCAGCATCGGATCGGTCGGGGTTGCCCACGAGCAGTACTTC,CASIGSVGVAHEQYF
.,TRBJ1-1,TRBV5-1,.,TGCGCCAGCAGACCGACACCCATGAACACTGAAGCTTTCTTT,CASRPTPMNTEAFF
TRBD1,TRBJ1-5,TRBV30,once,TGTGCCTGGAGTGAAGGGACAGCACGCAATCAGCCCCAGCATTTT,CAWSEGTARNQPQHF
TRBD1,TRBJ1-2,TRBV30,.,TGTGCCTGGAGTGTATCGACAGGGTATGGCTACACCTTC,CAWSVSTGYGYTF
.,TRBJ1-4,TRBV7-2,.,TGTGCCAGCACTCGAGTAGGGAGTAATGAAAAACTGTTTTTT,CASTRVGSNEKLFF
.,TRBJ1-1,TRBV19,.,TGTGCCAGTAGTAGGGCAGGGACTGGGAACACTGAAGCTTTCTTT,CASSRAGTGNTEAFF
.,TRBJ1-2,TRBV2,.,TGTGCCAGCAGCGGGGGGACGGACTATGGCTACACCTTC,CASSGGTDYGYTF
TRBD1,TRBJ1-2,TRBV29-1,.,TGCAGCGTTGAAGGGACAGGGGTCCTCAACTATGGCTACACCTTC,CSVEGTGVLNYGYTF
.,TRBJ1-1,TRBV2,few,TGTGCCAGCAGTGAAGCGCAGGGGCGACCTATGAACACTGAAGCTTTCTTT,CASSEAQGRPMNTEAFF
TRBD1,TRBJ1-2,TRBV11-3,.,TGTGCCAGCAGCTTAGACGACAGGACAGGGGAAGGCTACACCTTC,CASSLDDRTGEGYTF
TRBD2,TRBJ2-5,TRBV5-1,.,TGCGCCAGCAGCCTGTTAGCGGGGGGGAGTCAAGAGACCCAGTACTTC,CASSLLAGGSQETQYF
TRBD2,TRBJ2-1,TRBV3-1/TRBV3-2,.,TGTGCCAGCAGCTCTCTAGCGGGTCGGGCCCGGGAGCAGTTCTTC,CASSSLAGRAREQFF
.,TRBJ1-3,TRBV5-4,.,TGTGCCAGCAGCTCTCAGGGGTTAAGCTCTGGAAACACCATATATTTT,CASSSQGLSSGNTIYF
.,TRBJ1-4,TRBV6-5,.,TGTGCCAGCAGTTATCCCAGGGACACAACTAATGAAAAACTGTTTTTT,CASSYPRDTTNEKLFF
.,TRBJ1-3,TRBV4-2,.,TGTGCCAGCAGCCAAGATGGGGAGGGTTCCACCATATATTTT,CASSQDGEGSTIYF
.,TRBJ2-5,TRBV4-2,.,TGTGCCAGCAGCCAAGGTGAAGGACAGAAGGTAGAGACCCAGTACTTC,CASSQGEGQKVETQYF
TRBD2,TRBJ2-1,TRBV11-3,.,TGTGCCAGCAGCCCTCGGGCTAGCGGCGTCTACAATGAGCAGTTCTTC,CASSPRASGVYNEQFF
.,TRBJ2-3,TRBV20-1,.,TGCAGTGCTAGGGCTACAGATACGCAGTATTTT,CSARATDTQYF
.,TRBJ1-2,TRBV3-1/TRBV3-2,once,TGTGCCAGCAGGTTCGGACAGAACTATGGCTACACCTTC,CASRFGQNYGYTF
TRBD1,TRBJ2-5,TRBV3-1/TRBV3-2,.,TGTGCCAGCAGCCGAGGACAGGGAGGAAGAAGTGAGACCCAGTACTTC,CASSRGQGGRSETQYF
TRBD2,TRBJ2-1,TRBV5-1,.,TGCGCCAGCAGCTCCCCAATCAGGCTAGCGGGATACAATGAGCAGTTCTTC,CASSSPIRLAGYNEQFF
TRBD1,TRBJ1-1,TRBV28,.,TGTGCCAGCAGACAATTACAGGGGACGGCTTTCTTT,CASRQLQGTAFF
TRBD2,TRBJ2-1,TRBV24-1,.,TGTGCCACCAGTGATTCCTGGACTAGCGGGGGGGCCCTGACCTACAATGAGCAGTTCTTC,CATSDSWTSGGALTYNEQFF
TRBD1,TRBJ1-2,TRBV7-8,.,TGTGCCAGTACCCAGCGGACAGGGCACTATGGCTACACCTTC,CASTQRTGHYGYTF
.,TRBJ1-2,TRBV5-6,.,TGTGCCAGCAGCTTGCCCACCGGTGGCTACACCTTC,CASSLPTGGYTF
.,TRBJ1-1,TRBV9,.,TGTGCCAGCAGCGTAGAAGGGGGGGACACTGAAGCTTTCTTT,CASSVEGGDTEAFF
.,TRBJ1-3,TRBV21-1,.,TGTGCCAGCAGCAATCTGTCCCCAGGGACTCTTTCCGGAAACACCATATATTTT,CASSNLSPGTLSGNTIYF
.,TRBJ1-5,TRBV2,.,TGTGCCAGCAGTGACCGGGATCGGAAACAGCCCCAGCATTTT,CASSDRDRKQPQHF
TRBD1,TRBJ1-2,TRBV27,.,TGTGCCAGCAGTCCCACGACAGGGGGCGCTGGGTATGGCTACACCTTC,CASSPTTGGAGYGYTF
TRBD1,TRBJ1-4,TRBV7-2,.,TGTGCCAGCAGCTTAGTTGGGACAGGGGTTAATGAAAAACTGTTTTTT,CASSLVGTGVNEKLFF